Described below is a single T cell receptor beta chain sequence and its context. What it binds is not known. After removal of 4 bases from V and 8 bases from J, the junction contained 11 bases not matched to a gene. The germline V gene encodes CDR1 SGHNT and CDR2 YYREEE (reference sequence). The CDR3 is 17 amino acids. The entry originates in a study of graft-versus-host responses after intestinal transplantation. Whole-study context: Tacrolimus plus steroids were given to all recipients for around three years, preceded by anti-thymocyte globulin induction. Whole-study results and caveats: Some patients had graft-donor T cell macrochimerism, and their allografts showed high graft-versus-host to host-versus-graft clonal ratios.

Assay used: immunoSEQ multiplex PCR; TCRdb lists only in-frame clones, some missing. The sample contains tens of thousands of clones, approximately 88% of which appear only once. The TCR comes from a human donor who received an intestinal transplant. Specimen: unstimulated CD8+ T cells sorted from spleen or lymph node cells, collected before intestinal transplant. The chain links TRBV5-4 to TRBJ1-6, with 11 bases matching TRBD1. The CDR3 nucleotides are TGTGCCAGCAGCACGGGCCCCGGACAGGGGGCTTATTCACCCCTCCACTTT. As protein: CASSTGPGQGAYSPLHF.